Following are 10 T cell receptor beta chains from one sample sequenced in a study of low-dose radiotherapy and immunotherapy resistance in tumors (dated by TCRdb to about 2022). Sequencer: Illumina HiSeq 2500. To make first-strand cDNA, Superscript III was used along with a set of TRAV- and TRBV-specific primers so that both the TCRalpha and TCRbeta chains were covered. A roughly 22-cycle PCR with Phusion amplified the TCRs, pairing a constant-region primer with the adapter that was attached to the V primers. Using fastp trimming at Q25 and MiXCR clonotype assembly, TCRdb reanalyzed the public sequencing data and kept in-frame beta chains. Here each entry gathers all rows of one CDR3 protein and keeps the most common genes and DNA. In this sample the table shows nearly 60,000 distinct CDR3 sequences, under 30% of which occur a single time. The ten largest clonotypes hold roughly 6.7% of the sample.

This specimen's time point label, per the study, means: after trial treatment. The treatment or condition label of this sample denotes: LDRT plus nivolumab, ipilimumab, low-dose cyclophosphamide and aspirin (RACIN trial). The material sequenced was PBMCs, taken after low-dose radiotherapy plus immunotherapy. These receptors were obtained from a male donor with prostate cancer.

This clonotype was detected ten times or more. The V gene is TRBV5-4, the J gene TRBJ2-1, with TRBD2 as a possible D gene (6 bases). This CDR3 contains 14 residues. The germline V and J ends were trimmed by 4 bases and 8 bases, with 16 bases remaining between them. CDR1 is SGHNT, CDR2 YYREEE, per germline (reference sequence). CDR3 coding DNA: TGTGCCAGCAGCCGAGCAAGGGGACTCGATGAGCAGTTCTTC. It is translated as CASSRARGLDEQFF.

This clonotype was recorded at least ten times. The chain is built from TRBV20-1 and TRBJ2-7; D remains unclear. CDR3 length equals 17 residues. With 1 base removed from V and 0 bases from J, the gap between germline ends came to 19 bases. Germline V gives CDR1 DFQATT, CDR2 SNEGSKA (reference sequence). The CDR3 coding sequence is TGCAGTGCTAGAGTTAACCGGGTAGGCGGAAGCTCCTACGAGCAGTACTTC. It translates to CSARVNRVGGSSYEQYF.

This clonotype was found many times. The chain carries TRBV5-1 and TRBJ1-3, with a tentative D call TRBD1 (6 bases). The CDR3 is 16 amino acids. V gave up 4 bases and J gave up 2 bases, with 16 bases separating them. Germline V CDR1 and CDR2: SGHRS, YFSETQ. The CDR3 sequence is CASSPQGSGAGNTIYF. CDR3 bases: TGCGCCAGCAGCCCACAGGGTTCAGGGGCTGGAAACACCATATATTTT. The full variable domain, completed using reference TRBV5-1 and TRBJ1-3, is KAGVTQTPRYLIKTRGQQVTLSCSPISGHRSVSWYQQTPGQGLQFLFEYFSETQRNKGNFPGRFSGRQFSNSRSEMNVSTLELGDSALYLCASSPQGSGAGNTIYFGEGSWLTVV.

This clonotype was recorded at least ten times. The chain combines TRBV5-1 with TRBJ1-1, with D maybe TRBD1 (5 bases). Trimming pared 3 bases from V and 4 bases from J, leaving 10 bases between. Germline loops: CDR1 SGHRS, CDR2 YFSETQ. The CDR3 is made up of 13 amino acids. CDR3 residues: CASSSGGFTEAFF. For the CDR3, the DNA is TGCGCCAGCAGCTCGGGGGGGTTCACTGAAGCTTTCTTT.

A word on this clonotype: One base separates it from a far larger clone, so it is likely a read error. The CDR3 bases are TGTGCCAGCAGTTACTCGCCAGTGGGCTACAATGAGCAGTACTTC. Protein: CASSYSPVGYNEQYF. The V gene is TRBV6-5, the J gene TRBJ2-4, with D hard to call. CDR1 and CDR2 from the germline V gene are MNHEY and SVGAGI. The CDR3 is made up of 15 amino acids. The germline V and J ends were trimmed by 0 bases and 13 bases, with 19 bases remaining between them.

This sequence joins TRBV4-1 and TRBJ2-1; D is uncertain. The CDR3 contains 14 residues. CDR1 and CDR2 from the germline V gene are MGHRA and YSYEKL. V lost 0 bases, J lost 2 bases, and 5 bases lay in between. The CDR3 reads CASSQDSTYNEQFF. The CDR3 DNA reads as TGCGCCAGCAGCCAAGACTCCACCTACAATGAGCAGTTCTTC.

This clonotype was observed at least ten times. The V gene is TRBV27, the J gene TRBJ2-7; 8 bases agree with TRBD1. V lost 9 bases, J lost 7 bases, and 11 bases stayed unmatched. The CDR3 length is 13 residues. Germline CDR1 MNHEY, CDR2 SMNVEV (reference sequence). CDR3 coding DNA: TGTGCCAGGTTTGACAGGGGCTGGGGGGAGCAGTACTTC. Protein product: CARFDRGWGEQYF.

On this clonotype itself: With a far larger clone one base away, a read error is the likely cause. V and J are TRBV13 and TRBJ2-3; 15 bases line up with TRBD2. The germline V gene has CDR1 PRHDT and CDR2 FYEKMQ (reference sequence). The CDR3 is 17 amino acids. V was pared by 5 bases and J by 1 base, with 4 bases of the junction left unmatched. The CDR3 region is CASSGTSGRTGTDTQYF. CDR3 coding DNA: TGTGCCAGCAGCGGGACTAGCGGGAGGACCGGCACAGATACGCAGTATTTT.

A word on this clonotype: The likely explanation is a read error, given a far larger clone one base away. The CDR3 loop is CASSLLQSNEQYF. The CDR3 coding sequence is TGTGCCAGCAGTTTATTACAGAGCAATGAGCAGTACTTC. The chain combines TRBV28 with TRBJ2-5; D call uncertain. Between the trimmed V and J ends, which lost 1 base and 11 bases, there was a span of 14 bases. Germline-derived CDR1 and CDR2 are MDHEN and SYDVKM. This CDR3 contains 13 residues.

On this clonotype itself: One end of the junction varies from germline; a read error may be responsible. The CDR3 sequence: CARSHSGGTPSAGANVLTF. The CDR3 DNA reads TGTGCCCGCAGCCATAGCGGGGGGACCCCCTCAGCTGGGGCCAACGTCCTGACTTTC. The chain couples TRBV3-1 to TRBJ2-6, with 10 nucleotides matching TRBD2. There are 19 residues in the CDR3. CDR1 and CDR2 (germline): LGHDT, YNNKEL (reference sequence). Full variable domain (remainder filled in from reference TRBV3-1 and TRBJ2-6): DTAVSQTPKYLVTQMGNDKSIKCEQNLGHDTMYWYKQDSKKFLKIMFSYNNKELIINETVPNRFSPKSPDKAHLNLHINSLELGDSAVYFCARSHSGGTPSAGANVLTFGAGSRLTVL.